This T cell receptor beta chain was identified in a study of blood T cell repertoires in COVID-19 (dated by TCRdb to the early 2020s). Study-wide context: The collaborator samples originated in the United States, Italy and Spain and spanned the acute and convalescent phases of COVID-19. The prospective study material was composed of cDNA or gDNA derived from T cells, B-cell-depleted T cells, or PBMCs. The dataset comprised deeply sampled blood TCRbeta repertoires from subjects exposed to, actively infected with, or recovered from COVID-19. The repertoires were made available in a free public database intended to serve as a resource for research on the immune response to SARS-CoV-2. The samples were drawn from the first 160 participants of the ongoing ImmuneRACE study and from 1,200 or so subjects provided by 6 global collaborators. Nearly every sample came with metadata listing a de-identified subject ID, COVID-19 status, age in years and sex. Where HLA class I and class II types were available, the types were taken from metadata supplied by the sample provider, not from assay-based typing. Results and caveats for the whole study, not just this receptor: Clinical and demographic metadata were provided uncurated, with the amount varying by source and participant.

CDR1 and CDR2, per the germline V gene, are MNHEY and SVGAGI. From V the trimming removes 6 bases and from J it removes 2 bases, while the gene matches leave 5 bases of the junction unaccounted for. From the cysteine through the phenylalanine, the CDR3 covers 14 amino acids. Only the CDR3 region is kept as DNA, spanning 42 bases read in frame from base 1. The immunoSEQ Assay, a bias-controlled multiplex PCR, was used to amplify TCRbeta CDR3 regions from genomic DNA. The original methods were these. The number of nucleated cells in each sample was estimated by amplification of reference gene primers within the assay. To quantify the absolute abundance of each unique TCRbeta CDR3 rearrangement, sequence reads were collapsed and filtered. Productive Simpson clonality was computed per sample as the square root of Simpson's diversity index over productive rearrangements. Here the immuneACCESS table is served through TCRdb, limited to in-frame sequences with V and J called. Missing clones are a known gap in these copies; in checked studies unresolved V genes cover under half, and the rest lacks a known reason. D and trimming were read from the DNA, whereas the V and J calls and clone size are those reported in that table. The sample table lists some 130,000 clones, 85% to 90% of them with a count of one. The top ten clonotypes cover 2.5% to 3% of the sample.

Collaborating institutions collected whole blood in K2EDTA tubes following their own protocols. For TCRbeta analysis, collaborators shipped samples in one of three forms: frozen whole blood, isolated PBMCs, or DNA extracted from either of those sample types. As for this clone: No cognate antigen has been identified for it. No base qualities exist here, and no much larger clone lies one base off it.

The origin of this receptor is a man in his 60s with active or convalescent COVID-19. Specimen: peripheral blood. The rearrangement combines TRBV6-5 with TRBJ1-1; 8 central nucleotides agree with TRBD1. Here the CDR3 is given as CASRWDRLNTEAFF. The DNA is as follows: TGTGCCAGCAGATGGGACAGGCTAAACACTGAAGCTTTCTTT.